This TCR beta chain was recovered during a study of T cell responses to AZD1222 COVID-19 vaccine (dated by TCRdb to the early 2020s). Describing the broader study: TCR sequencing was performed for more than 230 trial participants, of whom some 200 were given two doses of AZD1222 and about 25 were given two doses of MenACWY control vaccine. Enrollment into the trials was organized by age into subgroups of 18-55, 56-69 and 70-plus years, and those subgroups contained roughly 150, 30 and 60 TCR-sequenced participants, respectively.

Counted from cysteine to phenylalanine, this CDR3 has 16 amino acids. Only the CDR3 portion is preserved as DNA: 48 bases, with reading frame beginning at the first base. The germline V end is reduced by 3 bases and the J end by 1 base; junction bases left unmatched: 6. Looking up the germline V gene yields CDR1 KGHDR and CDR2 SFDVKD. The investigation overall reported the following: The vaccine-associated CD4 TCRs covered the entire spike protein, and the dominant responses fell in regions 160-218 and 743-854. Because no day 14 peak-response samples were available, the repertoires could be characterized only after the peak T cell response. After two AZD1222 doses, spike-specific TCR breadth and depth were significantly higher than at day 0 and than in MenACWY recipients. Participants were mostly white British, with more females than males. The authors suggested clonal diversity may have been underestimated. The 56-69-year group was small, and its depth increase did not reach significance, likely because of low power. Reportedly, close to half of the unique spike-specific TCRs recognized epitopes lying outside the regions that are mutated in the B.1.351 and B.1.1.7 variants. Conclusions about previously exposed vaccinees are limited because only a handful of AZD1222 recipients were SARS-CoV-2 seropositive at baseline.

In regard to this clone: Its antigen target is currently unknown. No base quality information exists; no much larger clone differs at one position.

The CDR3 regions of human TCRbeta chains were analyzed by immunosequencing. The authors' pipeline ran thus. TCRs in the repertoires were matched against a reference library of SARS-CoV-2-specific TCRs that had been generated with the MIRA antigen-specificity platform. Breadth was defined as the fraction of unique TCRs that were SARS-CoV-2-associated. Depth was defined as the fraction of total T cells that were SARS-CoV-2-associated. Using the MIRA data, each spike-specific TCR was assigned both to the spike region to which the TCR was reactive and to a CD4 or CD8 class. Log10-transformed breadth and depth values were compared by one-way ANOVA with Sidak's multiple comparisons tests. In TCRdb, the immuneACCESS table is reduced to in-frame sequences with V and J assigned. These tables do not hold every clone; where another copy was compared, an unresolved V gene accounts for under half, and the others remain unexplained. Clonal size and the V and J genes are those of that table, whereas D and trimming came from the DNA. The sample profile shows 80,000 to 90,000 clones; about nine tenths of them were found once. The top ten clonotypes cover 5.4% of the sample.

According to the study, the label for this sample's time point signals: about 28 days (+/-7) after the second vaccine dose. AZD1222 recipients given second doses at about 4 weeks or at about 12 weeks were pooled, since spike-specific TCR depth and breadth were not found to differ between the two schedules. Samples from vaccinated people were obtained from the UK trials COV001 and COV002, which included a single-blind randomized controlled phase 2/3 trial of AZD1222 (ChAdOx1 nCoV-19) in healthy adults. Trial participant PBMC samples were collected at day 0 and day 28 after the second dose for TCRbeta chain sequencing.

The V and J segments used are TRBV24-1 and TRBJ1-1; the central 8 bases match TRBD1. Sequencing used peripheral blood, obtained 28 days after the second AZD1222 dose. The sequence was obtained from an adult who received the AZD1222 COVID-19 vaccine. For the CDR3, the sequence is CATSDRGGTGNTEAFF. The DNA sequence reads TGTGCCACCAGTGATAGAGGTGGGACAGGGAACACTGAAGCTTTCTTT.